This T cell receptor (beta chain) was profiled in a study of blood T cell repertoires in COVID-19. Methods used by the authors: By means of reference gene primer amplification, nucleated cell counts were estimated. Clones were read by immunoSEQ multiplex PCR, and TCRdb kept only the in-frame ones, dropping some. The V and J calls and clone size come from that table; D and trimming were worked out from the DNA. The profile shows 150,000 to 200,000 clones, roughly 87% of them singletons. Residents of about two dozen US areas, aged roughly 18 to 89 years, made up the participants. Participant-given clinical history determined each cohort assignment. Input material: PBMCs or T cells enriched from blood (not recorded which). The TCR sequence derives from a human donor with acute COVID-19. The donor label of this sample is uncertain.

The DNA of the CDR3 is TGTGCCAGTAGTATAACTAGCGGGGACTACGAGCAGTACTTC. Translated, it gives CASSITSGDYEQYF. The chain couples TRBV19 to TRBJ2-7; TRBD2 agrees at 10 bases. Germline CDR1 reads LNHDA; CDR2 reads SQIVND (reference sequence). The CDR3 consists of 14 residues. The ends lost 2 bases at V and 3 bases at J; junction bases unmatched: 1.